Here is one TCR beta chain with its context. Its antigen remains unidentified. The V gene lost 3 bases and the J gene lost 3 bases, with 14 bases spanning the gap. Germline CDR1 MNHEY, CDR2 SMNVEV (reference sequence). This CDR3 comprises 15 residues. The naive CD8 population came from CD45RO-negative cells selected for CCR7, without terminally differentiated effector memory CD45RA+ cells. This sample was included in a study of shared clonotypes between healthy human individuals. Study-wide context: The composition of the donors was a couple of women and a few men aged 18 to 49.

Using immunoSEQ multiplex PCR, the repertoire was profiled, and TCRdb retains in-frame clones only, with some absent. The table lists millions of clones, around 93% of them singletons. Study-wide results and limits: When naive CD4 clonotypes were compared across several donors, roughly 4.9% were shared. In general, naive subsets displayed greater estimated richness than memory subsets did.

The material sequenced was naive CD8+ T cells from PBMCs. This TCR was sampled from a young man in good health. Some clones in this sample may be carry-over from other donors' samples. The chain combines TRBV27 with TRBJ1-2; D might be TRBD1 (6 bases). The CDR3 nucleotides are TGTGCCAGCAGTTTCCAGGGAGGGGGGGACTATGGCTACACCTTC. This sequence encodes CASSFQGGGDYGYTF.